This T cell receptor (beta chain) was sequenced for a study of blood T cell repertoires in COVID-19. The assay was immunoSEQ multiplex PCR, and TCRdb's table has in-frame clones only and misses some. The sample shows about 140,000 clones, 90% of them seen only once. V was pared by 3 bases and J by 4 bases, with 6 bases of the junction left unmatched. This CDR3 comprises 15 residues. Germline-derived CDR1 and CDR2 are KGHSH and LQKENI. The specimen was peripheral blood. The clonotype originates from a woman of 80 years or more with acute or convalescent COVID-19. The chain uses TRBV18 and TRBJ1-1; 9 nucleotides align to TRBD1. The CDR3 DNA follows: TGTGCCAGCTCACCTCGGACAGGGGATGGCACTGAAGCTTTCTTT. It yields the protein CASSPRTGDGTEAFF.